This T cell receptor beta chain was sequenced for a study of blood T cell repertoires in COVID-19. Study details: The origin of the acute and convalescent COVID-19 samples was the United States, Italy and Spain. In each case, the material was cDNA or gDNA derived from T cells, B-cell-depleted T cells, or PBMCs.

With 4 bases removed from V and 2 bases from J, the gap between germline ends came to 13 bases. The germline CDR1 and CDR2 sequences are SGDLS and YYNGEE. This CDR3 spans 16 amino acids. In the study's own analysis: Reference gene primer amplification yielded estimated nucleated cell counts. Some clones are missing from TCRdb's copy, which holds only in-frame ones; the method was immunoSEQ multiplex PCR. Clone size and V and J calls were adopted from that table, with D and trimming inferred from the DNA. The table lists around 170,000 clones, approximately 88% of them singletons. Sequencing input: peripheral blood. The origin of this receptor is a woman aged 60-75 years with acute or convalescent COVID-19. This chain connects TRBV9 to TRBJ1-6; no firm D call. The CDR3 loop is CASSPRGGTYNSPLHF. In DNA, the CDR3 is TGTGCCAGCAGCCCCAGAGGAGGGACCTATAATTCACCCCTCCACTTT.